This T cell receptor beta chain emerged from a study of cytomegalovirus exposure and HLA in healthy donors. Study details: Ancestry clustering placed 70% to 85% of roughly 400 genotyped donors in the Caucasian-associated cluster. Study-wide points: HLA alleles were associated with around 17,000 TCR beta sequences in a later analysis at 0.05 false discovery rate. Roughly 170 TCR beta chains were listed as cytomegalovirus-associated.

Researchers ran the PCR with 60 Vbeta and 13 Jbeta primers. TCRdb's table, derived via immunoSEQ multiplex PCR, lists solely in-frame clones and lacks some. The sample records 160,000 or so clones, roughly 81% being singletons. Concerning this clone itself: Its specificity is not known.

The J segment lost 6 bases and the V segment lost 3 bases, leaving 11 bases of the junction unmatched. The germline CDR1 and CDR2 sequences are ENHRY and SYGVKD. The CDR3 totals 15 residues. The chain recombines TRBV10-3 with TRBJ2-7; 7 nucleotides align to TRBD2. Sequenced material: PBMCs. This sequence originates from a woman between 45 and 65 years old in good health and CMV-seronegative. DNA for the CDR3: TGTGCCATCAGTGAAGAGGGAAGGGGCGGGGGCGAGCAGTACTTC. Protein sequence: CAISEEGRGGGEQYF.